The TCR beta chain under discussion was sequenced for a study of shared clonotypes between healthy human individuals. Overall study results and limits: The study found lower generation probabilities in non-shared clonotypes than in those shared by all four donors. Investigators collected only blood, and repertoires in tissues likely differ.

The data were produced by immunoSEQ multiplex PCR, yet TCRdb's version contains in-frame clones alone and is incomplete. The data show around 990,000 clones, with about 72% seen just once and more than 0.85% held by the top ten. In germline, CDR1 is MNHEY, CDR2 SVGAGI. V lost 6 bases, J lost 5 bases, and 10 bases stayed unmatched. This CDR3 comprises 15 residues. Comments on this clone: Its antigen remains unknown.

This sequence originates from a man aged 18 to 29 in good health. Some clones in this sample may be carry-over from other donors' samples. The sequenced sample was memory CD4+ T cells from PBMCs. Stated subset: CD45RA-negative fraction. The chain is built from TRBV6-5 and TRBJ1-2; 9 bases agree with TRBD1. The CDR3 loop is CASSPSTGGDYGYTF. As DNA, the CDR3 is TGTGCCAGCAGCCCCTCGACAGGGGGTGATTATGGCTACACCTTC.